These T cell receptor beta chains were read from a single sample in a study of CD8 T cells in ankylosing spondylitis. MiXCR, run by TCRdb on the 5' RACE reads, gives a single entry per CDR3 protein. The table has 200,000 to 250,000 distinct CDR3 sequences, 20% to 30% seen once. Specimen: blood, either unsorted or a sorted T cell fraction (not recorded which). The origin of the receptors is a male donor with ankylosing spondylitis or in good health (not recorded which). Both conserved end residues are part of each CDR3. Each record gives: CDR3 DNA, CDR3 protein, D gene, clone size, V gene, J gene. A D gene is named only where the DNA matches it firmly. Size is stated for part of the rows, as once, few or many counts, or as a class when the clone is expanded.

cdr3_nt: TGCAGTGCTAGGGATACACAAACTAGCGGGATAGCCAAAAACATTCAGTACTTC; cdr3_aa: CSARDTQTSGIAKNIQYF; d_call: TRBD2; clone_size: many; v_call: TRBV20-1; j_call: TRBJ2-4
cdr3_nt: TGTGCCAGCAGAATTAGGGGTATGCAGCAGTTCTTC; cdr3_aa: CASRIRGMQQFF; d_call: NA; clone_size: many; v_call: TRBV6-5; j_call: TRBJ2-1
cdr3_nt: TGCAGCGCAGCAGGGGTGGGGGGCTACACCTTC; cdr3_aa: CSAAGVGGYTF; d_call: NA; clone_size: NA; v_call: TRBV29-1; j_call: TRBJ1-2
cdr3_nt: TGCGCCAGCAGCCAAGTCCCTAGCGGGAACTACGAGCAGTACTTC; cdr3_aa: CASSQVPSGNYEQYF; d_call: TRBD2; clone_size: many; v_call: TRBV4-3; j_call: TRBJ2-7
cdr3_nt: TGTGCCAGCAACTCCGGGACTGGAGGCCAGCCCCAGCATTTT; cdr3_aa: CASNSGTGGQPQHF; d_call: NA; clone_size: many; v_call: TRBV6-2/TRBV6-3; j_call: TRBJ1-5
cdr3_nt: TGTGCCTGTGGACGTGCCTACAATGAGCAGTTCTTC; cdr3_aa: CACGRAYNEQFF; d_call: NA; clone_size: many; v_call: TRBV30; j_call: TRBJ2-1
cdr3_nt: TGCAGCGTTGATCCCGAGGGTGGCAGGGAGTTTGATACGCAGTATTTT; cdr3_aa: CSVDPEGGREFDTQYF; d_call: NA; clone_size: few; v_call: TRBV29-1; j_call: TRBJ2-3
cdr3_nt: TGCGCCAGCTCCGCAGGGCTAGCTAACTATGGCTACACCTTC; cdr3_aa: CASSAGLANYGYTF; d_call: NA; clone_size: many; v_call: TRBV5-1; j_call: TRBJ1-2
cdr3_nt: TGTGCCAGCAGCTTTGACACAGGGAATCAGCCCCAGCATTTT; cdr3_aa: CASSFDTGNQPQHF; d_call: NA; clone_size: few; v_call: TRBV6-1; j_call: TRBJ1-5
cdr3_nt: TGTGCCACCAGTGAGGGGGGCGACACTGAAGCTTTCTTT; cdr3_aa: CATSEGGDTEAFF; d_call: NA; clone_size: NA; v_call: TRBV24-1; j_call: TRBJ1-1
cdr3_nt: TGCAGCGCCTTGGTCGGGGGGGGGTCCCAGCATTTT; cdr3_aa: CSALVGGGSQHF; d_call: NA; clone_size: NA; v_call: TRBV29-1; j_call: TRBJ1-5
cdr3_nt: TGTGCCAGCAGTTACTCGATTCTGGCATCAAACTACGAGCAGTACTTC; cdr3_aa: CASSYSILASNYEQYF; d_call: NA; clone_size: many; v_call: TRBV6-5; j_call: TRBJ2-7
cdr3_nt: TGTGCCAGCAGCCAAGGGGACAGTTCGCCAGGTGAGCAGTTCTTC; cdr3_aa: CASSQGDSSPGEQFF; d_call: TRBD1; clone_size: few; v_call: TRBV3-1; j_call: TRBJ2-1
cdr3_nt: TGTGCCACCAGCAGAGATCAGCATAGCGCCGACGAGCAGTACTTC; cdr3_aa: CATSRDQHSADEQYF; d_call: NA; clone_size: few; v_call: TRBV15; j_call: TRBJ2-7
cdr3_nt: TGCAGTGTTCCTCGGGCCGAATATGAGCAGTTCTTC; cdr3_aa: CSVPRAEYEQFF; d_call: NA; clone_size: NA; v_call: TRBV20-1; j_call: TRBJ2-1
cdr3_nt: TGCAGTGCCAGGGTGGGATCCCTAGCCAAAAACATTCAGTACTTC; cdr3_aa: CSARVGSLAKNIQYF; d_call: NA; clone_size: few; v_call: TRBV20-1; j_call: TRBJ2-4
cdr3_nt: TGTGCCACCAGCAGAGATACGGTAGCGGGAGGGGTTGAGCAGTTCTTC; cdr3_aa: CATSRDTVAGGVEQFF; d_call: TRBD2; clone_size: NA; v_call: TRBV15; j_call: TRBJ2-1